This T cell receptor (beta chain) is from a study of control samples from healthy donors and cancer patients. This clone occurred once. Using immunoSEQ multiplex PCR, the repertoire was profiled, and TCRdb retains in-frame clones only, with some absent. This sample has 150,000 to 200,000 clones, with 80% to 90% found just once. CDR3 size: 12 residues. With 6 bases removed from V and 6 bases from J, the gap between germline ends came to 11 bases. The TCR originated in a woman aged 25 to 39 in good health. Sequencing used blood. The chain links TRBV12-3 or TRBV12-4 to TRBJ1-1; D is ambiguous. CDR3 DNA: TGTGCCAGCAGGTCCTTGGCCTCTGAAGCTTTCTTT. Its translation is CASRSLASEAFF.